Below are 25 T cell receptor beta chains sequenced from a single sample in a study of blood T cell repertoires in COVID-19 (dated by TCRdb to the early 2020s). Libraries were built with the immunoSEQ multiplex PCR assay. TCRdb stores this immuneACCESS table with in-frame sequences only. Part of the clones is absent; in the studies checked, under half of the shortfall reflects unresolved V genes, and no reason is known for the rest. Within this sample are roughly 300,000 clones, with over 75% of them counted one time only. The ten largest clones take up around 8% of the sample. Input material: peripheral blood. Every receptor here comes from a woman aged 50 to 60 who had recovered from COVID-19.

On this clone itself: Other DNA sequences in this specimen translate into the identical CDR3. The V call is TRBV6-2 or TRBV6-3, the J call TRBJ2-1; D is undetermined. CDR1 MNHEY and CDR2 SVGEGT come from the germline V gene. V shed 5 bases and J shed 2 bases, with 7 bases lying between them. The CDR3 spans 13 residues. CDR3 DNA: TGTGCCAGCAGTCGGCTAGCCTACAATGAGCAGTTCTTC. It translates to CASSRLAYNEQFF.

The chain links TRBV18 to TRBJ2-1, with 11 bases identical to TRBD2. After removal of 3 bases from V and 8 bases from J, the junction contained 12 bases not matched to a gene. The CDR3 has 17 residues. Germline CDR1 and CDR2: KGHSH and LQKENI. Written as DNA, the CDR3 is TGTGCCAGCTCACCGGGTACGGGACTAGCGGTCCTTCATGAGCAGTTCTTC. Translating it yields CASSPGTGLAVLHEQFF.

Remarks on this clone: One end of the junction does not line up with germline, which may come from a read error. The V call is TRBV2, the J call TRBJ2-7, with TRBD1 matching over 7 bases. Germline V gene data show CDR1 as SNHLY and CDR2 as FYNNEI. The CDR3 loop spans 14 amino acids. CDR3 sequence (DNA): TGTGCCAGCAGCGAAGGGGGCGGTCCCTACGAGCAGTACTTC. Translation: CASSEGGGPYEQYF.

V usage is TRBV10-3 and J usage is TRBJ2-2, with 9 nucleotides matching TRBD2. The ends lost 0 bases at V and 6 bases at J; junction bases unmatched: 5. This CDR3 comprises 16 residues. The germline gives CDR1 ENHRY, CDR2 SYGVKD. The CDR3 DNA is TGTGCCATCAGTGAGTCGAGCGGGGGGTACGCCGGGGAGCTGTTTTTT. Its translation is CAISESSGGYAGELFF.

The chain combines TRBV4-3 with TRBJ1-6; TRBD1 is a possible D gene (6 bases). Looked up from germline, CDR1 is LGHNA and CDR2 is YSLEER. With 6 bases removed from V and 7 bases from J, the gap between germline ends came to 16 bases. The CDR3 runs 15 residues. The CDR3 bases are TGCGCCAGCAGTTTTTCCGGGACAAACAATTCACCCCTCCACTTT. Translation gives CASSFSGTNNSPLHF.

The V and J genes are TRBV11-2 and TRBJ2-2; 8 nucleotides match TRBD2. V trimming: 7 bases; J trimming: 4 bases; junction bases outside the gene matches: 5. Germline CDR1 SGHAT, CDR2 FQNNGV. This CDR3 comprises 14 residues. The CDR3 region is CASTGGPGTGELFF. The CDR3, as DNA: TGTGCCAGCACGGGGGGGCCAGGCACCGGGGAGCTGTTTTTT.

CDR3 in amino acids: CASSFPDISYEQYF. In DNA form, the CDR3 reads TGTGCCAGCAGCTTTCCGGACATCTCCTACGAGCAGTACTTC. The J gene is TRBJ2-7, the V gene TRBV7-9, with D perhaps matching TRBD1 (5 bases). Germline V gene data show CDR1 as SEHNR and CDR2 as FQNEAQ (reference sequence). CDR3 length: 14 amino acids. The V and J ends lost 3 bases and 0 bases respectively, with 9 bases between them.

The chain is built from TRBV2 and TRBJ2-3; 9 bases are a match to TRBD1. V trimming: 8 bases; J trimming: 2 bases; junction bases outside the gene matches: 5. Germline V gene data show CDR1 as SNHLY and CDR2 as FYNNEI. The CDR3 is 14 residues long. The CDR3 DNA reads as TGTGCCAGCGACCGGGACAGGGACACAGATACGCAGTATTTT. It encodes CASDRDRDTDTQYF.

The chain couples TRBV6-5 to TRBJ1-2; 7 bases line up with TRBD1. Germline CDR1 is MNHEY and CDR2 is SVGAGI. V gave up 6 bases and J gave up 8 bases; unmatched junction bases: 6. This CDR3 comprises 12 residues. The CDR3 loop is CASRRQGRGYTF. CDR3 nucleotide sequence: TGTGCCAGCAGGCGACAGGGACGAGGCTACACCTTC.

The CDR3 DNA sequence: TGTGCCAGCAGTGGGCCCGTCTCTGGAAACACCATATATTTT. Its translation is CASSGPVSGNTIYF. The genes are TRBV28 and TRBJ1-3; D unresolved. The CDR3 is 14 amino acids. Germline assignment: CDR1 MDHEN and CDR2 SYDVKM. The V gene lost 5 bases and the J gene lost 0 bases, with 8 bases spanning the gap.

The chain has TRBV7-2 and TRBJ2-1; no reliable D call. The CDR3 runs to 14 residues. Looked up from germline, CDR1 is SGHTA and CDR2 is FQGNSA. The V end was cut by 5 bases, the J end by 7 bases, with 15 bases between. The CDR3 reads CASSPLDTPNEQFF. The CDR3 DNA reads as TGTGCCAGCAGCCCCCTTGACACGCCGAATGAGCAGTTCTTC.

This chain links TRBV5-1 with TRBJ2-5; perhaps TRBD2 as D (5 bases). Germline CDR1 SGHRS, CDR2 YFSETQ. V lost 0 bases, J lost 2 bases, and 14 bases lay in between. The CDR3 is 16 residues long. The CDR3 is CASSLAGGRSQETQYF. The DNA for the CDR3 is TGCGCCAGCAGCTTGGCGGGCGGGCGTTCACAAGAGACCCAGTACTTC. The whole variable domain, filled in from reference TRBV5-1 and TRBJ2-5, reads KAGVTQTPRYLIKTRGQQVTLSCSPISGHRSVSWYQQTPGQGLQFLFEYFSETQRNKGNFPGRFSGRQFSNSRSEMNVSTLELGDSALYLCASSLAGGRSQETQYFGPGTRLLVL.

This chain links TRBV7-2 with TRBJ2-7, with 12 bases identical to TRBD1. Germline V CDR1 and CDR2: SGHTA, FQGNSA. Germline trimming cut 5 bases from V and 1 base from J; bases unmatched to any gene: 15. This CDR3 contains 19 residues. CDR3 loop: CASSQVRGTGGALSYEQYF. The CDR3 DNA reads TGTGCCAGCAGCCAGGTTCGGGGGACAGGGGGCGCGTTGTCCTACGAGCAGTACTTC. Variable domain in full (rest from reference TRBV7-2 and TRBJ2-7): GAGVSQSPSNKVTEKGKDVELRCDPISGHTALYWYRQSLGQGLEFLIYFQGNSAPDKSGLPSDRFSAERTGGSVSTLTIQRTQQEDSAVYLCASSQVRGTGGALSYEQYFGPGTRLTVT.

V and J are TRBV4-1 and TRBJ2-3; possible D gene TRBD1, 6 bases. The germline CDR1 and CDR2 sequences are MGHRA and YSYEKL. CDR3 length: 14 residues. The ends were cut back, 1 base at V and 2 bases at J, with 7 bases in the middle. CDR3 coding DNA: TGCGCCAGCAGCCAAGGACAGGACACAGATACGCAGTATTTT. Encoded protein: CASSQGQDTDTQYF.

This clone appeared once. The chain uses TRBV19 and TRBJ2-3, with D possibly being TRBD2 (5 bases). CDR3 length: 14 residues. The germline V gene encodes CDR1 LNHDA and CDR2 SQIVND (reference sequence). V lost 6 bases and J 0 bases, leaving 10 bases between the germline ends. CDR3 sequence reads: CASSVASSTDTQYF. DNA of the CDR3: TGTGCCAGTAGCGTAGCGTCTAGCACAGATACGCAGTATTTT.

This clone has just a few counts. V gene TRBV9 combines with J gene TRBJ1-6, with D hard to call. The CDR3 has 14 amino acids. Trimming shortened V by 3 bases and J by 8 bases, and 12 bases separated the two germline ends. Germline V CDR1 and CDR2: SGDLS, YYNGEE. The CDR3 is CASSAARVHSPLHF. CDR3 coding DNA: TGTGCCAGCAGCGCCGCGAGGGTACATTCACCCCTCCACTTT.

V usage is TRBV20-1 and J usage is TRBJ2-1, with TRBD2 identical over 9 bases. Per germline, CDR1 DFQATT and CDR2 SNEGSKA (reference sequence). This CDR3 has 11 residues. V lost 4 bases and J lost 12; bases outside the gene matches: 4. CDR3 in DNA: TGCAGTGCTACCGGGACTAGCCGGCAGTTCTTC. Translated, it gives CSATGTSRQFF.

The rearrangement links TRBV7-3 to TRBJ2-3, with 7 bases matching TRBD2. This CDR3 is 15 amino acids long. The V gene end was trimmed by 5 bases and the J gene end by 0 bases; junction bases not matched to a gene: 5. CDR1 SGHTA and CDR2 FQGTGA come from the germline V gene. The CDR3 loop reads CASSPRGRSTDTQYF. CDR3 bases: TGTGCCAGCAGCCCGCGGGGGAGAAGCACAGATACGCAGTATTTT. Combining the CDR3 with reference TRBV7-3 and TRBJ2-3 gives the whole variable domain GAGVSQTPSNKVTEKGKYVELRCDPISGHTALYWYRQSLGQGPEFLIYFQGTGAADDSGLPNDRFFAVRPEGSVSTLKIQRTERGDSAVYLCASSPRGRSTDTQYFGPGTRLTVL.

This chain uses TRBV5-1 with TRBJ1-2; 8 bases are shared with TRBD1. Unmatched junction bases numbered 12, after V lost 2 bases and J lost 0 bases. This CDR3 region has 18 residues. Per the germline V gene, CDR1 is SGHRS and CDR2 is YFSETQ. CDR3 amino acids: CASSFRTGRGETNYGYTF. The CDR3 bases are TGCGCCAGCAGCTTTCGGACAGGGAGGGGAGAAACTAACTATGGCTACACCTTC.

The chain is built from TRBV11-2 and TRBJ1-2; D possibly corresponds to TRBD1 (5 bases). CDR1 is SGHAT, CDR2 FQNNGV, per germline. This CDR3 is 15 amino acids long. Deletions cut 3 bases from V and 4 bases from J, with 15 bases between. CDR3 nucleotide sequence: TGTGCCAGCAGCTTCCGACAGCGACGAAGCTATGGCTACACCTTC. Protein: CASSFRQRRSYGYTF.

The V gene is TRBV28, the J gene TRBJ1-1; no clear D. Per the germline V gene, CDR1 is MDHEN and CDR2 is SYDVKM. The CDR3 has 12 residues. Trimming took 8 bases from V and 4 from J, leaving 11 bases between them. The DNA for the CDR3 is TGTGCCAGCGGGCCCCGGGGCACTGAAGCTTTCTTT. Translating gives CASGPRGTEAFF.

The CDR3, as DNA: TGTGCCAGCAGCGGGCGGACAGGAGGAGGTGAGCAGTTCTTC. As protein: CASSGRTGGGEQFF. V usage is TRBV9 and J usage is TRBJ2-1; 7 bases are a match to TRBD1. The V segment lost 3 bases and the J segment 9 bases; nucleotides outside the gene matches: 9. This CDR3 is built from 14 residues. Germline-derived CDR1 and CDR2 are SGDLS and YYNGEE.

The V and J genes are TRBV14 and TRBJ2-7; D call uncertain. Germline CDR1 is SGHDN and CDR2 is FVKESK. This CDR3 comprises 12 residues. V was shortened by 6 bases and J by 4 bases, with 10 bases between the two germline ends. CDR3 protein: CASSWSSYEQYF. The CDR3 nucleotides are TGTGCCAGCAGTTGGAGTAGTTACGAGCAGTACTTC.

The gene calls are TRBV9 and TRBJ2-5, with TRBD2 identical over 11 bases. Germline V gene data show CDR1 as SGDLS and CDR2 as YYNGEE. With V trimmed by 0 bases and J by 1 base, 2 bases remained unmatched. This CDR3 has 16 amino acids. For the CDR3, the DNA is TGTGCCAGCAGCGTAGTAGCGGGAGGGTCCCAAGAGACCCAGTACTTC. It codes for CASSVVAGGSQETQYF.

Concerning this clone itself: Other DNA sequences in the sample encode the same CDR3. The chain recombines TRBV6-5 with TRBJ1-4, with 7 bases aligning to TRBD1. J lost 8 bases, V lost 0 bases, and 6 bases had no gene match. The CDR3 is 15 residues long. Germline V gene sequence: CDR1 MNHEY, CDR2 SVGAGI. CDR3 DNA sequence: TGTGCCAGCAGTTACTCGACAGGGCTAGGAGAAAAACTGTTTTTT. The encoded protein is CASSYSTGLGEKLFF.